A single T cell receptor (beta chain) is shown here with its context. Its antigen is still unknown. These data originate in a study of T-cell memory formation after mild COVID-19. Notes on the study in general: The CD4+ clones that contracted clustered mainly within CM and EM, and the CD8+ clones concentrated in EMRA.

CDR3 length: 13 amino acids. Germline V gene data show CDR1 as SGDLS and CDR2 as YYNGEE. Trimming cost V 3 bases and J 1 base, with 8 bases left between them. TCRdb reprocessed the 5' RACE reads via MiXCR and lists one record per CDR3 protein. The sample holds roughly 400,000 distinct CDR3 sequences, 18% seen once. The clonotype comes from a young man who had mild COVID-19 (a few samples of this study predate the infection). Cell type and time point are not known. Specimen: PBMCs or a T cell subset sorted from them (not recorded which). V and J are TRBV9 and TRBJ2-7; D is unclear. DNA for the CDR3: TGTGCCAGCAGCGCTCCAGATTCCTACGAGCAGTACTTC. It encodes CASSAPDSYEQYF. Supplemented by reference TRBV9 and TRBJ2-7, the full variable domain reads DSGVTQTPKHLITATGQRVTLRCSPRSGDLSVYWYQQSLDQGLQFLIQYYNGEERAKGNILERFSAQQFPDLHSELNLSSLELGDSALYFCASSAPDSYEQYFGPGTRLTVT.